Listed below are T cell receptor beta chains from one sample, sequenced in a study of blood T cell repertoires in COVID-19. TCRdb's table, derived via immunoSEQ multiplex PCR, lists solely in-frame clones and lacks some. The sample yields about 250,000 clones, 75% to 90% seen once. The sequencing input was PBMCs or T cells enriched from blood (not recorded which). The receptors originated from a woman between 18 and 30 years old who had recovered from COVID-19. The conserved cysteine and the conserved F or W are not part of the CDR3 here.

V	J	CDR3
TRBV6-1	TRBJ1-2	ASSETGVYGYT
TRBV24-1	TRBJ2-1	ATSDLAVSEQF
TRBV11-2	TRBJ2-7	ASSPDYREYSYEQY
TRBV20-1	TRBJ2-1	SASGGAVRGNEQF
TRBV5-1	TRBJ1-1	ASSHGQGDGTEAF
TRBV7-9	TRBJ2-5	ASSLVQGPGETQY
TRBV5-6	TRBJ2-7	ASNRGSSYEQY
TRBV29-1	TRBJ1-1	SVAGTEAF
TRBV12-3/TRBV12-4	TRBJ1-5	ASMGGYGQPQH
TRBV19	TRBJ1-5	ASSMPTPSGLSNQPQH
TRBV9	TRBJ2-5	ASRRGTSSQETQY
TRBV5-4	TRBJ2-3	ASTLGGVGTDTQY
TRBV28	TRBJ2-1	ASSFTGVSEQF
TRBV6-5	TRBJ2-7	ASSRVGGSYEQY
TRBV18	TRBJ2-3	ASSPGLAGGTDTQY
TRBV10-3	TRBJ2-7	AISPDRVYEQY
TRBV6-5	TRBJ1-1	ASSYSGQAESF
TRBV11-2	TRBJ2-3	ASSPLGGGAGTQY
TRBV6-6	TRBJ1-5	ASSYFTGSNQPQH
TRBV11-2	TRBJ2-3	ASSLATSGGADTQY
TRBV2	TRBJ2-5	ASSPGRGLYAETQY
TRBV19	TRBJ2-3	ASSISQRGLPTTGTQY
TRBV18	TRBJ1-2	ASSPRGGGYT
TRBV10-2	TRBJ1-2	ASSEIIGQDRGYT
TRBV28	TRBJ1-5	ASSPGQGNQPQH
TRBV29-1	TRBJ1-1	SVEDGKGKAEAF
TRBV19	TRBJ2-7	ASSRRGSSYEQY
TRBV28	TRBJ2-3	ASSPPTRTDTQY
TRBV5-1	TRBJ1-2	ASSLDRGGGGYT
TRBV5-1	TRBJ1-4	ASSDWDRANEKLF
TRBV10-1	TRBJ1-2	ASRTGLPYGYT
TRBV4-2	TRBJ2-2	ASSPAGGYTGELF
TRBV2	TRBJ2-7	ASSRDRVWKDEQY
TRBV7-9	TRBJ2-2	ASTPGGTTLTGELF
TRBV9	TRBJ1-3	ASSVGGGISSGNTIY